Presented here are 9 T cell receptor beta chains from one specimen sequenced in a study of B cell selection in AIRE deficiency. Clones were read by immunoSEQ multiplex PCR, and TCRdb kept only the in-frame ones, dropping some. The sample shows roughly 18,000 clones, about 93% of them seen only once. Regulatory T cells were sorted as CD4+CD25hiCD127low/negative cells. Source material: CD4+CD25+ Tregs sorted from PBMCs. These receptors were collected from a human donor in good health.

J is TRBJ1-1 and V is TRBV11-1, with TRBD1 as a possible D gene (6 bases). The V end was cut by 1 base, the J end by 7 bases, with 13 bases between. Germline V gives CDR1 SGHAT, CDR2 FQDESV (reference sequence). The CDR3 has 14 residues. In nucleotides, the CDR3 is TGTGCCAGCAGCTTAGGCCGAGGGGGTCGTGAAGCTTTCTTT. Its protein product is CASSLGRGGREAFF.

This clone came up once. The chain links TRBV5-1 to TRBJ2-5; no firm D call. The CDR3 spans 12 residues. The germline gives CDR1 SGHRS, CDR2 YFSETQ. Trimming left V 0 bases short and J 3 bases short, with 3 bases between. CDR3 DNA sequence: TGCGCCAGCAGCTTGGCGGAAGAGACCCAGTACTTC. It is translated as CASSLAEETQYF.

CDR3: CASTLWGTQYF. The CDR3 DNA reads as TGTGCCAGCACCCTATGGGGTACGCAGTATTTT. The rearrangement uses TRBV28 and TRBJ2-3; D gene uncertain. Trimming left V 7 bases short and J 8 bases short, with 10 bases between. This CDR3 has 11 amino acids. Germline V gives CDR1 MDHEN, CDR2 SYDVKM.

V is TRBV7-9 and J is TRBJ1-1; D is undetermined. V was cut by 3 bases and J by 5 bases, with 10 bases left in between. From germline, CDR1 is SEHNR and CDR2 FQNEAQ (reference sequence). This CDR3 has 13 amino acids. This CDR3 reads CASSFSLGTEAFF. CDR3 coding DNA: TGTGCCAGCAGCTTCTCACTGGGGACTGAAGCTTTCTTT.

This chain links TRBV5-4 with TRBJ1-2, with 9 bases that match TRBD1. Germline assignment: CDR1 SGHNT and CDR2 YYREEE (reference sequence). The CDR3 length is 13 residues. After removal of 4 bases from V and 4 bases from J, the junction contained 2 bases not matched to a gene. CDR3 coding DNA: TGTGCCAGCAGCCCGGACAGGGGCTATGGCTACACCTTC. This encodes CASSPDRGYGYTF.

The CDR3 region is CASTATSYEQYF. Here the CDR3 DNA reads TGTGCCAGCACGGCGACCTCCTACGAGCAGTACTTC. The chain employs TRBV6-5 and TRBJ2-7; no firm D call. The germline gives CDR1 MNHEY, CDR2 SVGAGI. This CDR3 is 12 amino acids long. Trimming left V 7 bases short and J 0 bases short, with 7 bases between.

Only one count was recorded for this clone. J is TRBJ1-4 and V is TRBV18, with D possibly TRBD1 on 6 matching bases. Germline CDR1 KGHSH, CDR2 LQKENI. The CDR3 covers 18 residues. V was trimmed by 1 base and J by 5 bases, leaving 20 bases between them. The CDR3 sequence is CASSPQPLNRVQNEKLFF. The DNA of the CDR3 is TGTGCCAGCTCACCACAACCCCTGAACAGGGTCCAGAATGAAAAACTGTTTTTT.

The J gene is TRBJ1-3, the V gene TRBV10-3, with D hard to call. Trimming left V 8 bases short and J 4 bases short, with 12 bases between. The CDR3 covers 13 residues. Germline V lookup: CDR1 ENHRY, CDR2 SYGVKD. The CDR3 sequence: CAISGGNGNTIYF. The CDR3 nucleotides are TGTGCCATCTCTGGAGGGAACGGAAACACCATATATTTT.

The rearrangement joins TRBV7-2 to TRBJ1-1; 8 bases match TRBD1. The V and J ends lost 1 base and 4 bases, in that order; junction bases with no gene match: 5. Germline V gene lookup returns CDR1 SGHTA and CDR2 FQGNSA. The CDR3 runs 15 residues. As DNA, the CDR3 is TGTGCCAGCAGCTTAGAGCAGGGGGCTGCCACTGAAGCTTTCTTT. Translated: CASSLEQGAATEAFF.